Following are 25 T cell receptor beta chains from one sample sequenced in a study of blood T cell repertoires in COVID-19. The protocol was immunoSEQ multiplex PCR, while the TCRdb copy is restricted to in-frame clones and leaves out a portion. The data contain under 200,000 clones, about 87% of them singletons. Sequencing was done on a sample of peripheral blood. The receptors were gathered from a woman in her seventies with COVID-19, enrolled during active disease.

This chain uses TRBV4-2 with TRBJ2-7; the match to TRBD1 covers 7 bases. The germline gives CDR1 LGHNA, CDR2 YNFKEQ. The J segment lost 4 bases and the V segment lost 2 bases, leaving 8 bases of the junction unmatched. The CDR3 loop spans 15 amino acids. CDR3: CASSQHLGQQYEQYF. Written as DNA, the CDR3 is TGTGCCAGCAGCCAACATTTGGGACAGCAGTACGAGCAGTACTTC.

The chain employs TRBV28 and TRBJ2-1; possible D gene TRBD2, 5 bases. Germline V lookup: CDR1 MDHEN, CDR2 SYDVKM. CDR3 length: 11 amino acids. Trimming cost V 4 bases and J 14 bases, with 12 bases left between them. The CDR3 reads CASSYGWEKFF. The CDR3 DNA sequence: TGTGCCAGCAGTTACGGCTGGGAGAAGTTCTTC.

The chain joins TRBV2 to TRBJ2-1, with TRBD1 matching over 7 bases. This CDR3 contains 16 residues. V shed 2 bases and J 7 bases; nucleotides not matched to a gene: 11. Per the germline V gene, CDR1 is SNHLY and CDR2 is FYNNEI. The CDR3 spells CASSERGGDALNEQFF. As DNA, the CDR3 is TGTGCCAGCAGTGAAAGAGGGGGCGACGCACTTAATGAGCAGTTCTTC. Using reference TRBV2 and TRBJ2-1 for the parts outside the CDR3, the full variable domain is EPEVTQTPSHQVTQMGQEVILRCVPISNHLYFYWYRQILGQKVEFLVSFYNNEISEKSEIFDDQFSVERPDGSNFTLKIRSTKLEDSAMYFCASSERGGDALNEQFFGPGTRLTVL.

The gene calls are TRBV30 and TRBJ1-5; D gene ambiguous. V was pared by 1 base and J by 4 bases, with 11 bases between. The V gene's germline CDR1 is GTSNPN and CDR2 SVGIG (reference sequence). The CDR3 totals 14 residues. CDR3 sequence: CAWSGWQLNQPQHF. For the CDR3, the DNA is TGTGCCTGGAGTGGGTGGCAGTTGAATCAGCCCCAGCATTTT.

The CDR3 spells CASSFGQGDLYEQYF. The CDR3 nucleotides are TGTGCCAGCAGCTTTGGGCAGGGGGATCTCTACGAGCAGTACTTC. V gene TRBV11-2 combines with J gene TRBJ2-7, with 7 bases identical to TRBD1. This CDR3 is 15 amino acids long. Germline loops: CDR1 SGHAT, CDR2 FQNNGV. Trimming took 3 bases from V and 3 from J; bases not matched to a gene: 8.

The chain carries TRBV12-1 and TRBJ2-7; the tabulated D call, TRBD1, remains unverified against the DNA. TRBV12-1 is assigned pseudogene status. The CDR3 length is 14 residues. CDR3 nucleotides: TGTGCCAGCAGCATGCGGGACAGAATCTACGAGCAGTACTTC. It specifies CASSMRDRIYEQYF.

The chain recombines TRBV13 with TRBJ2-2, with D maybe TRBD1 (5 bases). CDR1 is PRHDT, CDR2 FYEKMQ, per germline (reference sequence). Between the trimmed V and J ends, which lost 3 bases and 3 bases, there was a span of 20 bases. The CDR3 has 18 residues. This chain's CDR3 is CASSFRQLKATHTGELFF. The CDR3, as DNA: TGTGCCAGCAGCTTCCGACAGCTAAAAGCCACCCACACCGGGGAGCTGTTTTTT.

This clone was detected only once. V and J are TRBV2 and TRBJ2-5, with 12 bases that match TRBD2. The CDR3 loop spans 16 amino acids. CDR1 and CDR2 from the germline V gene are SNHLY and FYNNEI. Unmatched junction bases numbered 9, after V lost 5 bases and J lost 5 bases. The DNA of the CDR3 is TGTGCCAGCAGTAGGGCTAGCGGGGGGGCCGGCGAGACCCAGTACTTC. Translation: CASSRASGGAGETQYF. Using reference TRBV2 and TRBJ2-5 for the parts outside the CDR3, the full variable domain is EPEVTQTPSHQVTQMGQEVILRCVPISNHLYFYWYRQILGQKVEFLVSFYNNEISEKSEIFDDQFSVERPDGSNFTLKIRSTKLEDSAMYFCASSRASGGAGETQYFGPGTRLLVL.

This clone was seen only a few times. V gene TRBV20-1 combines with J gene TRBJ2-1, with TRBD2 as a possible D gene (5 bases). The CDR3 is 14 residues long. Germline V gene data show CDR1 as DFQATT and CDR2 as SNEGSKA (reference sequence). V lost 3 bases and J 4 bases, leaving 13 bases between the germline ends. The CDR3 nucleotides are TGCAGTGCTAGTGGACGGGGATGGTACAATGAGCAGTTCTTC. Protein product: CSASGRGWYNEQFF.

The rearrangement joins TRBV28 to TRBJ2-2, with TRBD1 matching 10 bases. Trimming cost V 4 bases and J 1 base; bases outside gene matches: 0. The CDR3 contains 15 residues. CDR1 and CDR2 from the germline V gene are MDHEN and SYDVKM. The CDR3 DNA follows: TGTGCCAGCAGTTGGACAGGGGGGAACACCGGGGAGCTGTTTTTT. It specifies CASSWTGGNTGELFF. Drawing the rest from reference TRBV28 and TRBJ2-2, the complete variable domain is DVKVTQSSRYLVKRTGEKVFLECVQDMDHENMFWYRQDPGLGLRLIYFSYDVKMKEKGDIPEGYSVSREKKERFSLILESASTNQTSMYLCASSWTGGNTGELFFGEGSRLTVL.

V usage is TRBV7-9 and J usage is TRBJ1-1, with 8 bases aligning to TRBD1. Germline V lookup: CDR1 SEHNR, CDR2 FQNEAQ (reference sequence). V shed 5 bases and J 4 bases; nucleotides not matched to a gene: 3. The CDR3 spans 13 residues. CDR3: CASSPTGGTEAFF. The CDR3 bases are TGTGCCAGCAGCCCTACAGGGGGCACTGAAGCTTTCTTT.

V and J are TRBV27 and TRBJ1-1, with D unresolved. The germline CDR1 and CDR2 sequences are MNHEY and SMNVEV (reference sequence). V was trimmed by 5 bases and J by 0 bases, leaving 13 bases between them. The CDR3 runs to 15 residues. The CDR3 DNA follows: TGTGCCAGCAGTCCCCTAAGCCCGATGAACACTGAAGCTTTCTTT. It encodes CASSPLSPMNTEAFF.

CDR3 bases: TGCGCCAGCAGCTTGGTCGCAGGAGGAGATTACGAGCAGTACTTC. It translates to CASSLVAGGDYEQYF. The chain is built from TRBV5-1 and TRBJ2-7; tentatively, D is TRBD2 (5 bases). Trimming cost V 0 bases and J 4 bases, with 14 bases left between them. The CDR3 spans 15 residues. Germline CDR1 and CDR2: SGHRS and YFSETQ.

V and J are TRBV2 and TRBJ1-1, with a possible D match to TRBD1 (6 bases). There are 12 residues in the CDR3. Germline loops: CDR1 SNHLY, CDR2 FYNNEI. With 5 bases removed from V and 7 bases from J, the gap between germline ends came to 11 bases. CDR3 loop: CASSTDRSEAFF. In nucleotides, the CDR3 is TGTGCCAGCAGTACAGACAGGAGTGAAGCTTTCTTT. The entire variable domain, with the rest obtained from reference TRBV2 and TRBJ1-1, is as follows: EPEVTQTPSHQVTQMGQEVILRCVPISNHLYFYWYRQILGQKVEFLVSFYNNEISEKSEIFDDQFSVERPDGSNFTLKIRSTKLEDSAMYFCASSTDRSEAFFGQGTRLTVV.

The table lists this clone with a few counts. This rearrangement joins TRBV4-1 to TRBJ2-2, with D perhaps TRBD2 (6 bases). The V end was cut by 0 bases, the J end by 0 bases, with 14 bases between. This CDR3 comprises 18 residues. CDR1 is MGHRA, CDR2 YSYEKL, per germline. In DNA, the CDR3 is TGCGCCAGCAGCCAAGATGGGGGGTCCCTTGCGAACACCGGGGAGCTGTTTTTT. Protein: CASSQDGGSLANTGELFF.

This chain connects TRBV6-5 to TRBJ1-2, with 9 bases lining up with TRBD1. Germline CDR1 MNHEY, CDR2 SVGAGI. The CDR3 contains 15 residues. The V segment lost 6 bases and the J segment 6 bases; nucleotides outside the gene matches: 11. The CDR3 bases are TGTGCCAGCAGGGTTCTAAGGACAGGGGTCGATGGCTACACCTTC. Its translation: CASRVLRTGVDGYTF.

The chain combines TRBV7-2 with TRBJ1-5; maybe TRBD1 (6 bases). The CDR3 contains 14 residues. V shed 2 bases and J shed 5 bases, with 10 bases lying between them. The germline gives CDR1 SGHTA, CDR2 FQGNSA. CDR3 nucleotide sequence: TGTGCCAGCAGCTTAAACAGGGACCATCAGCCCCAGCATTTT. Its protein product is CASSLNRDHQPQHF.

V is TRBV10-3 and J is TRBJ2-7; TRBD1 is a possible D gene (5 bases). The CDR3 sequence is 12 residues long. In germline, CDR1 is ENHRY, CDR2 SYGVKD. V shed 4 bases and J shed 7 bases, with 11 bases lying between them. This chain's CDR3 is CAISGTKGEQYF. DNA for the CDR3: TGTGCCATCAGTGGGACAAAGGGGGAGCAGTACTTC.

The CDR3 nucleotides are TGTGCCTGGAACCCACAGGGGAGACCTAACTATGGCTACACCTTC. It translates to CAWNPQGRPNYGYTF. The chain uses TRBV30 and TRBJ1-2; 7 bases agree with TRBD1. V lost 4 bases and J lost 0; bases outside the gene matches: 8. There are 15 residues in the CDR3. The V gene's germline CDR1 is GTSNPN and CDR2 SVGIG (reference sequence).

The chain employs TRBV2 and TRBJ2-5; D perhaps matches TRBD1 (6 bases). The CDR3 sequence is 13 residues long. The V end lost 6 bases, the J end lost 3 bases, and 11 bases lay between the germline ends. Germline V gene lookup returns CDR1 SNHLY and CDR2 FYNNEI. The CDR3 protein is CASRVTGKETQYF. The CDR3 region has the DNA TGTGCCAGCAGAGTCACAGGGAAAGAGACCCAGTACTTC.

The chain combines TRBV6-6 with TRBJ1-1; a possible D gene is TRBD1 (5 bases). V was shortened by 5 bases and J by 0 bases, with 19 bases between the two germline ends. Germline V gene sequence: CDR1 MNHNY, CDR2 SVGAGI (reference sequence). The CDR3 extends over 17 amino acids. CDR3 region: CASSPGRGGGLNTEAFF. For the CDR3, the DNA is TGTGCCAGCAGTCCAGGACGGGGGGGAGGATTGAACACTGAAGCTTTCTTT.

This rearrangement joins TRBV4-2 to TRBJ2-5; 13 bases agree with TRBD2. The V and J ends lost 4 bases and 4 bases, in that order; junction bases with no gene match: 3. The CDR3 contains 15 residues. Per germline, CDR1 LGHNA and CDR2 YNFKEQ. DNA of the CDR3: TGTGCCAGCAGCCCACTAGCGGGGGGGCCAGAGACCCAGTACTTC. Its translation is CASSPLAGGPETQYF.

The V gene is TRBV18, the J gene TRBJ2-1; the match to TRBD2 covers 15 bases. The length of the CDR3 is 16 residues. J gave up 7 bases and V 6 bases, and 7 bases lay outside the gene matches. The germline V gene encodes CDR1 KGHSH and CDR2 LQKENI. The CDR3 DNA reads TGTGCCAGCTCCAGGACTAGCGGGGGGGCCGGTAATGAGCAGTTCTTC. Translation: CASSRTSGGAGNEQFF.

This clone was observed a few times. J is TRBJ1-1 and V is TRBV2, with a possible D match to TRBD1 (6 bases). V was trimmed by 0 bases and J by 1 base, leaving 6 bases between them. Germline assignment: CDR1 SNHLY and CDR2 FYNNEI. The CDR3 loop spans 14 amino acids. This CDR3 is CASSEAQGNTEAFF. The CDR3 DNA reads TGTGCCAGCAGTGAAGCACAGGGGAACACTGAAGCTTTCTTT.

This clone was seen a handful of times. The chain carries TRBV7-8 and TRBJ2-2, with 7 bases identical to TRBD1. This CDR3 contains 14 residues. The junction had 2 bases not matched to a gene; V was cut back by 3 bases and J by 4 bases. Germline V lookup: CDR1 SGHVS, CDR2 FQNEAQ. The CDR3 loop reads CASSLRTGTGELFF. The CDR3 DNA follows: TGTGCCAGCAGCTTGAGGACAGGCACCGGGGAGCTGTTTTTT.